This T cell receptor beta chain was retrieved from a study of blood T cell repertoires in COVID-19. Assay used: immunoSEQ multiplex PCR; TCRdb lists only in-frame clones, some missing. The sample contains about 130,000 clones, 85% to 90% of which appear only once. The CDR3 covers 17 residues. Trimming took 2 bases from V and 0 from J, leaving 11 bases between them. Germline lookup yields CDR1 MNHEY and CDR2 SVGEGT. This clone was recorded a few times. The receptor comes from a man in his fifties or sixties with active COVID-19. The sample consisted of peripheral blood. The chain uses TRBV6-2 or TRBV6-3 and TRBJ1-6; maybe TRBD1 (5 bases). The CDR3 DNA reads TGTGCCAGCAGTTACGTCCAGGGAGGCTCCTATAATTCACCCCTCCACTTT. This sequence encodes CASSYVQGGSYNSPLHF.